Given below is one T cell receptor (beta chain) in context. No cognate antigen has been identified for it. The input lacks base qualities; no much larger clone sits a single base away. Library preparation used PCR. The instrument given in TCRdb is Illumina HiSeq 2500. TCR library preparation used molecular barcoding, with unique molecular identifiers applied to normalize quantification of the TCRbeta repertoire. The raw public reads went through TCRdb reprocessing: fastp at Q25, MiXCR clone calling, in-frame beta chains kept. Entries are consolidated by CDR3 protein sequence, retaining the most common genes and DNA. In all, the sample holds a few hundred thousand distinct CDR3 sequences, and around 17% of those were seen once. The ten biggest clones cover 2.5% to 4% of the sample. The junction shows trimming of 4 bases on V and 3 bases on J, plus 14 bases between the germline ends. Taken from the germline V gene (reference sequence), the CDR1 and CDR2 loops are SGHKS and YYEKEE. The CDR3, cysteine through phenylalanine, is 14 amino acids long. Only the CDR3 DNA is retained, 42 bases long and in frame from the first base.

These data are taken from a study of T-cell reconstitution after alpha-beta-depleted transplantation in children (dated by TCRdb to 2016 to 2018). For the study in its entirety: Using TCR repertoire profiling, the study quantitatively followed how T-cell immune reconstitution unfolded in children after TCRalphabeta/CD19-depleted allogeneic hematopoietic cell transplantation.

Recombination joined TRBV5-5 with TRBJ2-7; tentative D gene TRBD2, with 5 bases matching. The sequencing used PBMCs from the stem cell graft donor, collected from the stem cell graft. The clonotype was recovered from a human donor who donated a stem cell graft to a child with acute lymphoblastic leukemia. The nucleotide sequence reads as follows: TGTGCCAGCAGCATCGGACTGGACTTCTACGAGCAGTACTTC. Protein translation: CASSIGLDFYEQYF.